The sequence of this T cell receptor beta chain was determined in a study of shared T cell receptors in the human thymus. Sequencing used immunoSEQ multiplex PCR; TCRdb keeps in-frame clones, though not all of them. Here the sample spans hundreds of thousands of clones, more than 75% being singletons. The CDR3 extends over 15 amino acids. J gave up 3 bases and V 3 bases, and 0 bases lay outside the gene matches. Per the germline V gene, CDR1 is MGHDK and CDR2 is SYGVNS. The data were also submitted as part of a second study, on human thymus T cells. That work states: Corrective surgery for congenital heart defects was being performed on the healthy Finnish infants who served as donors. The source of the thymus tissue was resections taken during corrective heart surgery. Related research reported highly overlapping thymic repertoires among unrelated individuals.

V gene TRBV25-1 combines with J gene TRBJ2-2; TRBD1 matches 11 bases. The TCR sequence derives from a boy under three years old with a congenital heart defect. Sequencing was performed on thymocytes. As DNA, the CDR3 is TGTGCCAGCAGTGAGGACAGGGGGCACACCGGGGAGCTGTTTTTT. Encoded protein: CASSEDRGHTGELFF.